This T cell receptor beta chain was sequenced for a study of OX40 agonist ivuxolimab in advanced cancers. At the level of the study: Ivuxolimab is an agonistic anti-OX40 (CD134) antibody, and patients were treated with it. Patient treatment consisted of intravenous ivuxolimab administration every 2 weeks at 0.01 to 10 mg/kg.

General observations from the study: Both blood CD4+ and CD8+ T cells showed clonal growth by week 6 at 0.1 to 3.0 mg/kg.

A word on this clone: Antigen unknown.

Here immunoSEQ multiplex PCR was the method, and the copy in TCRdb shows in-frame clones only, minus some. Among 20,000 to 25,000 clones listed, about 93% were seen once. V was cut by 1 base and J by 2 bases, with 12 bases left in between. Germline CDR1 is SGHAT and CDR2 is FQNNGV. The CDR3 is made up of 16 amino acids. If patients had autoimmune disease history or systemic immunosuppression, they were excluded. The chain joins TRBV11-2 to TRBJ2-1; TRBD1 is a possible D gene (5 bases). The material was CD4+ or CD8+ T cells sorted from blood, obtained in a trial of the OX40 agonist ivuxolimab. This clonotype was sampled from an adult with an advanced solid tumor such as melanoma, head and neck, liver or kidney cancer. DNA for the CDR3: TGTGCCAGCAGCTTAGGCCAGGGATTCGCCTACAATGAGCAGTTCTTC. It translates to CASSLGQGFAYNEQFF.